Sequencing of this T cell receptor beta chain was carried out in a study of blood T cell repertoires in COVID-19. In the study overall: Donors in the United States, Italy and Spain gave samples during acute or convalescent COVID-19. From T cells, B-cell-depleted T cells, or PBMCs came the material, which was cDNA or gDNA.

Sequencing used immunoSEQ multiplex PCR; TCRdb keeps in-frame clones, though not all of them. This table holds nearly 25,000 clones, 80% to 90% found once. The germline CDR1 and CDR2 sequences are LGHDT and YNNKEL (reference sequence). Trimming took 5 bases from V and 10 from J, leaving 14 bases between them. The length of the CDR3 is 13 residues. The TCR sequence derives from a man in his 70s with acute or convalescent COVID-19. The chain carries TRBV3-1 (or the pseudogene TRBV3-2) and TRBJ1-4; no clear D gene. Sequencing was carried out using peripheral blood. CDR3 nucleotides: TGTGCCAGCAGCGGAGAAATCGATGGAAAACTGTTTTTT. It yields the protein CASSGEIDGKLFF.